Below, one T cell receptor beta chain is given with its context. It has no known antigen specificity. No base quality values were provided; no much bigger clone lies one nucleotide off. Receptor amplification or capture employed the immunoSEQ multiplex PCR assay. For the multiplex PCR, a mixture combining 60 forward primers for TCR Vbeta segments and 13 reverse primers for TCR Jbeta segments was used. A multiplex PCR assay on genomic DNA amplified the CDR3 region of rearranged TCR beta genes. On the Illumina HiSeq System, the amplified TCR beta libraries were sequenced as 87-base-pair reads. As for the authors' bioinformatics: In a later analysis, 80 million or so unique TCR beta chains were counted across the 500 to 850 repertoires, and roughly 11 million of these chains were shared by at least two donors. Raw reads were error-corrected and collapsed into unique sequences by a nearest-neighbor algorithm in which closely related sequences were merged to remove PCR and sequencing errors. To assign V, D and J gene segments, CDR3 sequences were aligned to IMGT reference sequences. For a sequence to be retained, at least a six-nucleotide match to both a V gene segment and a J gene segment was required. Rearrangements were called productive when the CDR3 lacked stop codons and stayed in frame with V and J; all others were non-productive. Following IMGT convention, CDR3 was defined as the stretch from the second conserved V-encoded cysteine up to the conserved J-encoded phenylalanine. Sequences without an unambiguous match to a single V gene segment were excluded from the earlier analysis of over 500 of the donors. In an earlier analysis of some 590 of the donors, a V segment was called functional when productive rearrangements were above 56.7%, and segregating when the standard deviation between donors exceeded 5%. A statistical classification framework was built to diagnose cytomegalovirus status from the catalog of TCR beta chain sequences. A later analysis assigned V and J genes by comparing TCR nucleotide sequences with IMGT/GENE-DB human TR gene sequences. In a later analysis, CDR3 sequences and most-parsimonious VDJ recombination scenarios were assigned using the TCRdist pipeline. In a later analysis, every TCR beta chain was defined by the combination of its CDR3 amino acid sequence and its V-gene family, and reads without a unique V-gene family were dropped. To address suspected cross-contamination and a sequencing artifact, a later analysis removed under 600 highly shared, low-generation-probability nucleotide sequences. A later analysis calculated a clonal expansion index for each public chain from normalized within-repertoire ranks of inferred template counts. A later analysis computed generation probabilities with a VDJ recombination model fitted to out-of-frame rearrangements, and checked the results against IGoR. Hypergeometric tests were used in a later analysis to score TCR-TCR, TCR-HLA and TCR-CMV co-occurrence, with a repertoire-size bias correction applied to the TCR pairs. To estimate false discovery rates, a later analysis permuted the HLA or CMV assignments 20 times. In a later analysis, co-occurring TCRs were grouped using DBSCAN, and TCRdist sequence similarity was added for clustering within HLA-allele-positive subsets. Repertoires with fewer than 30,000 or more than 120,000 public chains, plus five repertoires with anomalous nucleotide sharing, were excluded from co-occurrence clustering. The clones in this table, taken by TCRdb from immuneACCESS, are in-frame only. Not every clone is retained; where verified, under half of the shortfall comes from an unresolved V gene, and the cause of the rest is unknown. V, J and clone size derive from that table, while D and trimming were established from the DNA sequence. Recorded for this sample are around 120,000 clones; approximately 68% of them occurred a single time. The biggest ten clones account for around 1.6% of the sample.

This sample is part of a study of cytomegalovirus exposure and HLA in healthy donors listed by TCRdb under 2017. For the study in its entirety: An earlier analysis of around 600 of the donors reported about 250 Gb of sequence data and 100 million to 140 million unique TCR beta sequences from around 200 million T cells. An early release covering some 640 HLA-typed donors comprised about 290 gigabases of sequencing data and about 90 million unique TCR sequences. Of the roughly 390 genotyped donors, 65% to 90% fell in the genetic ancestry cluster associated with self-reported Caucasian donors. The aim of the study was to test whether cataloging public T cell receptors could identify signatures of past pathogen exposure. The study used immunosequencing to profile the T cell repertoires of approximately 650 subjects and linked those repertoires to cytomegalovirus serostatus. In addition to the first cohort of around 670 subjects, a separate validation cohort of 120 different subjects was used. The study combined high-throughput TCR immunosequencing, statistical association of individual TCRs with disease status, and machine learning to predict cytomegalovirus infection status. A later analysis re-examined previously published TCR beta repertoires from over 500 donors and added high-resolution HLA genotyping to investigate patterns of TCR occurrence. Rather than drawing on any new phenotypic data, the later analysis identified candidate immune exposures from TCR beta sequences and the way those sequences occurred across donors. An earlier analysis of approximately 640 of the donors applied high-throughput TCR beta sequencing to assess whether each TCR beta V gene segment acted as functional or pseudogenic. Donor age, sex, ethnicity and CMV serostatus were compiled together with the repertoire data. A later genetic analysis used genome-wide SNP genotypes for about three fifths of the 666 donors, treating that subset as a discovery cohort. Every repertoire in the discovery cohort had been generated on one and the same sequencing platform. Both class I and class II loci were covered by HLA typing, at four-digit resolution. Typing coverage differed by locus: A, B, C, DRB1 and DQB1 were typed in roughly 620-630 donors, DQA1 in roughly 500, DPA1 in 600 to 610, and DPB1 in just under 490. A handful of DR-DQ haplotypes were handled as single units for association and clustering because linkage in the cohort was strong. On average, roughly 200,000 unique TCR beta nucleotide sequences were sequenced per donor among about 400 genotyped donors of the cohort, with about 19% of those sequences being non-productive.

Germline trimming amounts to 0 bases on V and 0 bases on J, with 3 as the count of junction bases outside the gene matches. As encoded in the germline V gene, CDR1 is MNHEY while CDR2 is SVGAGI. From cysteine to phenylalanine, the CDR3 is 16 amino acids long. CDR3 DNA only is kept here, 48 bases in frame from base 1. Broader findings and caveats from the paper: Some IMGT-functional V segments, including TRBV6-2 and TRBV6-3, could not be told apart with the 87-base-pair reads, so those segments were excluded. In a later genetic analysis, fewer N-insertions in productive TCRs were reported among donors in an Asian-associated ancestry cluster than the roughly 700-donor mean. In this cohort, only TCR beta chains were sequenced, and detectable features were limited by the absence of alpha or paired-chain data. V-gene and J-gene trimming of TCR beta chains was associated with a missense DCLRE1C variant in a later genetic analysis, and the association was replicated in an independent cohort. A cluster of highly shared sequence variants was judged likely to represent a technical artifact of the sequencing pipeline. In a later analysis, TCR association rates were found to vary across HLA loci, with the most associated TCRs seen for DRB1 alleles and the fewest for HLA-C alleles. A later analysis found that most CMV-associated TCR beta chains appeared HLA-restricted, with HLA associations seemingly driven largely by CMV exposure. According to a later analysis, parvovirus B19, influenza, CMV and Epstein-Barr virus appeared linked to several top co-occurrence clusters. Because some donors lacked HLA typing at each locus, the association tests relied only on the typed subset. The presence/absence analyses assumed that sequencing depth was roughly uniform across donors, and that assumption may not be true. When HLA alleles, especially DR and DQ, strongly co-occurred, attributing TCR associations to individual alleles was difficult. In the study, 164 TCR beta chains were listed as associated with cytomegalovirus. A later analysis found that HLA-associated TCR beta chains were more clonally expanded and had lower generation probabilities than equally common non-associated chains. CMV serostatus was the only immune exposure information available for the cohort. Because counts were too low, about 17 rarely observed V segments, including chromosome 9 orphons, were excluded from the earlier analysis of some 590 of the donors. Across donors, most TCR sequences were observed very rarely, whereas some public TCRs were present in many individuals. In both the original and validation cohorts, the classifier was reported to diagnose cytomegalovirus status with high specificity and sensitivity. In vitro tests confirmed that a few of the cytomegalovirus-associated TCR beta chains recognize cytomegalovirus antigens. A further reported finding was that TCR beta sequences accurately predicted the HLA-A and HLA-B alleles for most subjects in the first cohort. At a false discovery rate of 0.05, a later analysis linked approximately 18,000 TCR beta sequences to specific HLA alleles. Correlated functional status among segregating V segments might be attributable to linkage disequilibrium, but an unknown experimental factor could not be ruled out. The authors suggested that the approach could potentially be extended to other disease states and immunological phenotypes. Broadly in line with IMGT annotations, most TCR beta V segments showed up in productive rearrangements about 90% or about 30% of the time in an earlier analysis of some 590 of the donors.

The cohort consisted of approximately 670 healthy bone marrow donors. All cohort members were sampled while nominally healthy, although unrecorded immune exposures were likely present. The donor was CMV seropositive and was included in the group of 250 to 300 seropositive cohort members. A peripheral blood sample was collected from each donor, and TCR beta sequencing was performed on peripheral blood mononuclear cells. Genomic DNA extraction from the blood cell samples was performed with the Qiagen DNeasy Blood Extraction Kit. The chain employs TRBV6-5 and TRBJ2-3; 7 junctional bases match TRBD1. The material sequenced was PBMCs. This TCR derives from a man aged 25-45 years in good health and CMV-seropositive. The CDR3 protein: CASSYSLDRSTDTQYF. In nucleotides, the sequence is TGTGCCAGCAGTTACTCCCTGGACAGGAGCACAGATACGCAGTATTTT.